This TCR beta chain comes out of a study of Ad26.COV2.S vaccination and SARS-CoV-2 variants. Study as a whole: Intramuscularly, Ad26.COV2.S was given either once or twice, 56 days apart.

Produced via immunoSEQ multiplex PCR; TCRdb's table is partial and in-frame only. This sample carries approximately 300,000 clones, 85% of them seen once, and the ten largest clones take 2% to 2.5%. A word on this clone: The junction departs from the called germline gene at one end, perhaps through a read error.

Treatment: 15 to 20 received Ad26.COV2.S at low or high dose, single or two shots; a few received placebo; per-sample allocation not given. On day 63 after the first injection, vaccine and placebo recipients gave samples. Boston provided a donor who was an adult aged 18-55 years. Wuhan-strain SARS-CoV-2 spike was expressed by the Ad26 vector that made up the vaccine. From germline, CDR1 is MNHEY and CDR2 SVGAGI. This CDR3 has 11 residues. The gene calls are TRBV6-5 and TRBJ2-7; 7 nucleotides match TRBD1. The origin of this receptor is a person between 18 and 65 years old who received the Ad26.COV2.S COVID-19 vaccine or a placebo. The sequences come from peripheral blood, collected in a trial of Ad26.COV2.S vaccine versus placebo. The CDR3 sequence: CASRVNMGQHF. CDR3 bases: TGTGCCAGCAGAGTTAACATGGGACAGCACTTC.